This TCR beta chain came from a study of blood T cell repertoires in COVID-19. The authors' processing: Amplifying reference gene primers gave estimates of nucleated cell counts. Libraries were prepared by immunoSEQ multiplex PCR; TCRdb keeps only in-frame clonotypes and omits some of them. That table gives V, J and clone size, and the DNA gave D and trimming. The sample comprises over 55,000 clones, roughly 85% of which are singletons, and just over 40% rests with the top ten. Germline V CDR1 and CDR2: LNHNV, YYDKDF (reference sequence). V dropped 0 bases and J dropped 3; count of bases not matched to a gene: 2. The CDR3 totals 14 residues. This clone was found once.

The V call is TRBV15, the J call TRBJ2-7; the match to TRBD1 covers 7 bases. The TCR was taken from a human donor in a cohort sampled during active COVID-19. Source material: peripheral blood. The CDR3 nucleotides are TGTGCCACCAGCAGAGAGGGGACAGTCTACGAGCAGTACTTC. Translated: CATSREGTVYEQYF.